This is a list of T cell receptor beta chains from one sample in a study of spatial heterogeneity in lung cancer. TCRdb re-called the 5' RACE reads through MiXCR, storing one row per CDR3 protein. Of about 82,000 distinct CDR3 sequences detected, roughly 13% appear once; the ten largest clones hold about 4.5%. Here the sequenced sample was PBMCs, taken at surgery. The receptors stem from a male donor with early-stage non-small cell lung cancer. Each CDR3 is given with its conserved first and last residue. The D gene is left open where the match is weak. Clone size is given for some rows only: seen once, a few or many times, or a class if the clone is expanded.

CDR3: CASSAGTAQETQYF; DNA: TGTGCCAGCAGCGCCGGGACAGCTCAAGAGACCCAGTACTTC; size: once; D: TRBD1; V: TRBV7-8; J: TRBJ2-5
CDR3: CASSSGRNTEAFF; DNA: TGTGCCAGCAGCTCCGGACGGAACACTGAAGCTTTCTTT; size: many; D: -; V: TRBV3-1; J: TRBJ1-1
CDR3: CASSLDTIYGYTF; DNA: TGTGCCAGCAGCCTGGACACGATCTATGGCTACACCTTC; size: -; D: -; V: TRBV3-1; J: TRBJ1-2
CDR3: CASSNETPLNYGYTF; DNA: TGTGCCAGCAGCAATGAGACACCTCTAAACTATGGCTACACCTTC; size: few; D: -; V: TRBV28; J: TRBJ1-2
CDR3: CASSLDQDYEQYF; DNA: TGTGCCAGCAGTTTAGATCAAGACTACGAGCAGTACTTC; size: few; D: -; V: TRBV28; J: TRBJ2-7
CDR3: CASSLKQGAESTEAFF; DNA: TGCGCCAGCAGCTTAAAACAGGGGGCGGAAAGCACTGAAGCTTTCTTT; size: -; D: TRBD1; V: TRBV5-1; J: TRBJ1-1
CDR3: CASISRTGTSGPNEQFF; DNA: TGTGCCAGCATCTCCAGGACAGGGACTAGCGGACCCAATGAGCAGTTCTTC; size: many; D: TRBD2; V: TRBV6-1; J: TRBJ2-1
CDR3: CSVEDWGRGHSSYNEQFF; DNA: TGCAGCGTTGAAGATTGGGGAAGGGGACACAGCTCCTACAATGAGCAGTTCTTC; size: -; D: -; V: TRBV29-1; J: TRBJ2-1
CDR3: CASSYSFLGDEQFF; DNA: TGTGCCAGCAGTTACTCCTTCCTGGGCGATGAGCAGTTCTTC; size: few; D: -; V: TRBV6-6; J: TRBJ2-1
CDR3: CSAVTGNTEAFF; DNA: TGCAGTGCTGTTACAGGGAACACTGAAGCTTTCTTT; size: many; D: -; V: TRBV20-1; J: TRBJ1-1
CDR3: CASSFSGIVGEAFF; DNA: TGTGCCAGCAGTTTCTCTGGAATTGTAGGTGAAGCTTTCTTT; size: many; D: -; V: TRBV12-3/TRBV12-4; J: TRBJ1-1
CDR3: CASSLAKSSDRTDTQYF; DNA: TGTGCCAGCAGTTTAGCGAAGTCTAGCGACCGCACAGATACGCAGTATTTT; size: -; D: -; V: TRBV12-3/TRBV12-4; J: TRBJ2-3
CDR3: CASSLTREPTDTQYF; DNA: TGTGCCAGCAGCCTCACTAGGGAACCCACAGATACGCAGTATTTT; size: -; D: -; V: TRBV6-6; J: TRBJ2-3
CDR3: CASRLREGGADTQYF; DNA: TGTGCCAGCAGGCTTAGGGAGGGGGGCGCAGATACGCAGTATTTT; size: -; D: -; V: TRBV6-1; J: TRBJ2-3
CDR3: CASSPEGSMNTEAFF; DNA: TGTGCCAGCAGCCCGGAGGGGAGCATGAACACTGAAGCTTTCTTT; size: -; D: -; V: TRBV2; J: TRBJ1-1
CDR3: CASSSQGNEQFF; DNA: TGTGCCAGCAGCTCTCAGGGGAATGAGCAGTTCTTC; size: few; D: -; V: TRBV7-9; J: TRBJ2-1
CDR3: CASSDASGFYNEQFF; DNA: TGCGCCAGCAGTGATGCTAGCGGGTTCTACAATGAGCAGTTCTTC; size: -; D: TRBD2; V: TRBV10-1; J: TRBJ2-1